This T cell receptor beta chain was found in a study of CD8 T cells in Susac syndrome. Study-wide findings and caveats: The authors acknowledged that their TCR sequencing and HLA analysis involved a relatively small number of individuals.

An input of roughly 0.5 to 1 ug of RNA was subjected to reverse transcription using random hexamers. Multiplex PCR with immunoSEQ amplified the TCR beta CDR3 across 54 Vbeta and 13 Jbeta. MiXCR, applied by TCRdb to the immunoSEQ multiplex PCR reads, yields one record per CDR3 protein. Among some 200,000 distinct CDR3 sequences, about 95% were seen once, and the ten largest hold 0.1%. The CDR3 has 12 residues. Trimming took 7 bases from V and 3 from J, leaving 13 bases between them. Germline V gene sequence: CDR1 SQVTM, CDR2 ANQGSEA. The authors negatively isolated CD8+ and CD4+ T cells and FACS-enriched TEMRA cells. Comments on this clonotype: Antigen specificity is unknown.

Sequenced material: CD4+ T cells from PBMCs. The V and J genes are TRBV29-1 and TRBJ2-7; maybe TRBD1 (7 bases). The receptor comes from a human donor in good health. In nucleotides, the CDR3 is TGCAGCGGGGGGGACAGATTCTACGAGCAGTACTTC. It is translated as CSGGDRFYEQYF.